This is a list of T cell receptor beta chains from one sample in a study of glioma-infiltrating T cells. TCRdb redid the calling of the multiplex PCR reads with MiXCR, one entry per CDR3 protein. The repertoire has 100,000 to 150,000 distinct CDR3 sequences, roughly 24% of them found once; the top ten carry 12% to 15%. Sequencing was done on a sample of glioma tissue, nonneoplastic brain tissue, or PBMCs (not recorded which). The receptor source for this set is a human donor with low-grade glioma or glioblastoma, undergoing nonglioma brain surgery, or in good health (not recorded which). Each CDR3 is given with its conserved first and last residue. A D gene is named only where the DNA matches it firmly. A row's size may be missing; if present it is once, few, many or a size class.

TRBV7-9	TRBJ2-3	TRBD1	many	CASSLGDRAADTQYF	TGTGCCAGCAGCTTAGGAGACAGGGCTGCAGATACGCAGTATTTT
TRBV19	TRBJ2-3	.	many	CASSLQGPTDTQYF	TGTGCCAGTAGTTTACAGGGCCCCACAGATACGCAGTATTTT
TRBV25-1	TRBJ2-5	.	many	CASNNRDGQETQYF	TGTGCCAGCAACAACCGGGACGGCCAAGAGACCCAGTACTTC
TRBV15	TRBJ1-1	.	.	CATGRDRVAPEAFF	TGTGCCACCGGCAGAGATCGGGTGGCTCCTGAAGCTTTCTTT
TRBV7-2	TRBJ1-3	.	many	CASSPYSGNTIYF	TGTGCCAGCAGCCCATACTCTGGAAACACCATATATTTT
TRBV12-3/TRBV12-4	TRBJ2-5	TRBD2	many	CASSLGGRTETQYF	TGTGCCAGCAGTTTAGGCGGGAGAACTGAGACCCAGTACTTC
TRBV29-1	TRBJ1-1	TRBD1	.	CGRRDRGVAFF	TGCGGCCGCCGGGACAGGGGAGTCGCTTTCTTT
TRBV15	TRBJ1-3	.	many	CATSETVRDTIYF	TGTGCCACCAGCGAGACCGTCCGGGACACCATATATTTT
TRBV25-1	TRBJ1-2	TRBD1	many	CASSAQQGDGYTF	TGTGCCAGCAGTGCCCAACAGGGGGATGGCTACACCTTC
TRBV7-2	TRBJ1-5	.	many	CASSLAVGGGGNQPQHF	TGTGCCAGCAGCTTAGCGGTGGGAGGGGGTGGCAATCAGCCCCAGCATTTT
TRBV10-3	TRBJ2-1	TRBD2	few	CAISEPASGRHGNEQFF	TGTGCCATCAGTGAGCCGGCTAGCGGGAGGCACGGGAATGAGCAGTTCTTC
TRBV4-2	TRBJ1-6	.	many	CASSQESNRFSPLHF	TGTGCCAGCAGCCAAGAGTCCAATCGGTTTTCACCCCTCCACTTT
TRBV6-2/TRBV6-3	TRBJ2-1	.	.	CVSSYKGRGINEQFF	TGTGTCAGCAGTTATAAGGGACGGGGGATCAATGAGCAGTTCTTC
TRBV25-1	TRBJ1-1	TRBD1	many	CASSSRGRDTEAFF	TGTGCCAGCAGTAGCAGGGGGCGCGACACTGAAGCTTTCTTT
TRBV20-1	TRBJ2-7	.	many	CSATERQYEQYF	TGCAGTGCTACGGAGCGCCAGTACGAGCAGTACTTC
TRBV6-1	TRBJ2-3	.	.	CARRSASSPPSF	TGTGCCCGCCGTTCCGCCTCGTCTCCGCCGTCTTTT
TRBV7-9	TRBJ2-7	.	.	CASSLARVDYEQYF	TGTGCCAGCAGCTTAGCGCGGGTAGACTACGAGCAGTACTTC
TRBV20-1	TRBJ2-5	TRBD1	many	CSAGQGQETQYF	TGCAGTGCCGGACAGGGCCAGGAGACCCAGTACTTC
TRBV25-1	TRBJ2-3	.	many	CASSGVLADTQYF	TGTGCCAGCAGTGGGGTTTTGGCAGATACGCAGTATTTT
TRBV7-9	TRBJ2-1	TRBD2	.	CASSLDLLAGVAGEQFF	TGTGCCAGCAGCTTAGACTTGCTTGCGGGAGTAGCGGGTGAGCAGTTCTTC
TRBV7-8	TRBJ2-7	TRBD2	many	CASSSQAGSYEQYF	TGTGCCAGCAGCTCCCAAGCGGGATCCTACGAGCAGTACTTC
TRBV2	TRBJ2-5	.	many	CASRGRGGQETQYF	TGTGCCAGCAGAGGCAGGGGAGGCCAAGAGACCCAGTACTTC
TRBV27	TRBJ2-7	.	many	CASSPTGYYEQYF	TGTGCCAGCAGTCCAACAGGGTACTACGAGCAGTACTTC
TRBV27	TRBJ2-7	.	many	CASSFSGGTYEQYF	TGTGCCAGCAGTTTCAGCGGCGGTACCTACGAGCAGTACTTC
TRBV18	TRBJ2-3	.	many	CASSPDSISTDTQYF	TGTGCCAGCTCACCAGACAGTATTAGCACAGATACGCAGTATTTT
TRBV2	TRBJ2-2	TRBD2	many	CASSGDFSGRNTGELFF	TGTGCCAGCAGTGGGGACTTTAGCGGGAGAAACACCGGGGAGCTGTTTTTT
TRBV11-2	TRBJ2-7	.	many	CASSLEGAGEQYF	TGTGCCAGCAGCTTAGAAGGGGCAGGGGAGCAGTACTTC
TRBV4-2	TRBJ2-1	.	.	CASSQNLAPPNEQFF	TGTGCCAGCAGCCAAAACTTAGCTCCTCCTAATGAGCAGTTCTTC
TRBV7-2	TRBJ2-4	.	.	CSSSSSGTENIQYF	TGTTCCAGCAGCTCCTCCGGGACGGAAAACATTCAGTACTTC
TRBV4-1	TRBJ1-1	TRBD1	many	CASSQADRGSTEAFF	TGCGCCAGCAGCCAGGCGGACAGGGGTTCGACTGAAGCTTTCTTT
TRBV24-1	TRBJ2-3	.	many	CATSDPEDTQYF	TGTGCCACCAGTGACCCCGAGGATACGCAGTATTTT
TRBV10-3	TRBJ2-5	.	many	CAISESRGKRPQYF	TGTGCCATCAGTGAGAGCAGGGGCAAGAGACCCCAGTACTTC
TRBV28	TRBJ1-2	.	many	CASILGGRDYGYTF	TGTGCCAGCATCTTGGGGGGAAGGGACTATGGCTACACCTTC
TRBV12-3/TRBV12-4	TRBJ2-7	.	few	CASSRTAYEQYF	TGTGCCAGCAGCCGGACAGCTTACGAGCAGTACTTC
TRBV11-2	TRBJ2-3	TRBD2	few	CASSSRRTTSGRTDTQYF	TGTGCCAGCAGCTCAAGGAGAACGACTAGCGGGAGAACAGATACGCAGTATTTT
TRBV2	TRBJ2-7	.	.	CASSPYNEHYF	TGTGCCAGCAGTCCCTACAACGAGCATTACTTC
TRBV10-3	TRBJ1-3	.	few	CAISVGRGDSGNTIYF	TGTGCCATCAGTGTGGGCAGGGGCGACTCTGGAAACACCATATATTTT